This TCR beta chain is from a study of technical replicates of blood from a handful of donors. TCRdb keeps only in-frame clones here, not all; method: immunoSEQ multiplex PCR. The table has 55,000 to 80,000 clones, approximately 89% seen once; the top ten hold roughly 5%. Sequencing was carried out using PBMCs. The source of this sequence is a human donor in good health. Some clones in this sample may be carry-over from other donors' samples.

Written as DNA, the CDR3 is TGTGCCAGCAGCTTCGGAGGACAGGGTGGATCTGATGGCTACACCTTC. Amino acid sequence: CASSFGGQGGSDGYTF. The rearrangement uses TRBV7-2 and TRBJ1-2; 8 bases match TRBD1. CDR1 is SGHTA and CDR2 is FQGNSA in the germline V gene. V dropped 3 bases and J dropped 6; count of bases not matched to a gene: 12. The CDR3 loop spans 16 amino acids.